The present entry profiles one T cell receptor (beta chain) with its context. Its antigen is unidentified. The data derive from a study of blood T cells in healthy people across ages. Overall study results and limits: A conclusive naive versus antigen-experienced comparison was prevented by the unsorted PBMCs.

The authors drew about 9.5 milliliters of peripheral blood from each donor. The use of a sample-barcoded 5' primer and a J-beta primer mix characterized a second PCR of about 7 to 12 cycles. Each CDR3 protein gets one entry after TCRdb re-called the 5' RACE reads with MiXCR. Among about a million distinct CDR3 sequences listed, roughly 51% were seen once. This clonotype was sampled from a woman in her sixties or seventies in good health. Material: blood.

The DNA of the CDR3 is TGTGCCAGCAGCGTCTCGGGACGTAACTATGGCTACACCTTC. This codes for CASSVSGRNYGYTF. V is TRBV9 and J is TRBJ1-2; D may be TRBD1 (5 bases). The CDR3 consists of 14 residues. V lost 2 bases to trimming and J lost 1 base, with 9 bases between them. Germline lookup yields CDR1 SGDLS and CDR2 YYNGEE.